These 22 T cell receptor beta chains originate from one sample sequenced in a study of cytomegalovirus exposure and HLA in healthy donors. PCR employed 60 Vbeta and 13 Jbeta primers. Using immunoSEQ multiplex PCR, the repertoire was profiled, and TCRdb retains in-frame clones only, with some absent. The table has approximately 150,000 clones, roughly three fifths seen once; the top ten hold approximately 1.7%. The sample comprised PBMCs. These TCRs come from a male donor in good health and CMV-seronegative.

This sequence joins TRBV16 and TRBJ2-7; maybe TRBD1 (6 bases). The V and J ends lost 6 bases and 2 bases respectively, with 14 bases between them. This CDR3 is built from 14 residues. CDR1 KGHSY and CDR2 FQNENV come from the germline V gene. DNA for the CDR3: TGTGCCAGCAGACCTGGACAGAGACCCTACGAGCAGTACTTC. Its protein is CASRPGQRPYEQYF.

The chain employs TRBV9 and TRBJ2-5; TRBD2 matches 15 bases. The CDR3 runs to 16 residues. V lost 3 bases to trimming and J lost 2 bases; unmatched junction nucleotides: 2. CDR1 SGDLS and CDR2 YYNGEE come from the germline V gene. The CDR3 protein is CASSAGLAGGQETQYF. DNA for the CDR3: TGTGCCAGCAGCGCCGGACTAGCGGGGGGGCAAGAGACCCAGTACTTC.

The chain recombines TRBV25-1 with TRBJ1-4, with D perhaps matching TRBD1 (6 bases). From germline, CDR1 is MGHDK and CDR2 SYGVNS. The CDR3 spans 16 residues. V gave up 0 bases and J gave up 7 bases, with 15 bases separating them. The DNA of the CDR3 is TGTGCCAGCAGTGAATACGGGAGGGGGTTCAGTGAAAAACTGTTTTTT. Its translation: CASSEYGRGFSEKLFF. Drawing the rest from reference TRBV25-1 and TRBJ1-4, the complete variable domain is EADIYQTPRYLVIGTGKKITLECSQTMGHDKMYWYQQDPGMELHLIHYSYGVNSTEKGDLSSESTVSRIRTEHFPLTLESARPSHTSQYLCASSEYGRGFSEKLFFGSGTQLSVL.

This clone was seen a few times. The CDR3 DNA reads TGTGCCAGCAGCGTAGGGGACAGGGGCTACGAGCAGTACTTC. As protein: CASSVGDRGYEQYF. This chain joins TRBV9 and TRBJ2-7; 10 bases match TRBD1. The CDR3 contains 14 residues. V lost 0 bases and J lost 3; bases outside the gene matches: 0. Germline CDR1 reads SGDLS; CDR2 reads YYNGEE.

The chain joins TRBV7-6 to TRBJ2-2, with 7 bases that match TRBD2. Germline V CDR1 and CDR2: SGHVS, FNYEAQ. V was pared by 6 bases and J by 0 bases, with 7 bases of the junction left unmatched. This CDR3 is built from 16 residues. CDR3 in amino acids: CASSYIAGANTGELFF. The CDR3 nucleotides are TGTGCCAGCAGTTACATCGCGGGGGCGAACACCGGGGAGCTGTTTTTT.

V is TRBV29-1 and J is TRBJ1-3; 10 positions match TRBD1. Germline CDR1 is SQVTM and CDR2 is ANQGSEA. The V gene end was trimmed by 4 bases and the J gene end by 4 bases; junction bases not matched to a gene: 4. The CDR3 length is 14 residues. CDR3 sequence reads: CSVGDRGQGNTIYF. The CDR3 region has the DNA TGCAGCGTTGGTGACAGGGGGCAAGGAAACACCATATATTTT.

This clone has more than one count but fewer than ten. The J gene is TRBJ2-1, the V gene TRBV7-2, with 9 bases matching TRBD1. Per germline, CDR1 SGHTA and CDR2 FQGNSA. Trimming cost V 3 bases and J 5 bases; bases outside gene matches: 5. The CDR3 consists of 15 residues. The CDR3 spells CASSFGDRENNEQFF. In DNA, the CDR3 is TGTGCCAGCAGCTTTGGGGACAGGGAAAACAATGAGCAGTTCTTC.

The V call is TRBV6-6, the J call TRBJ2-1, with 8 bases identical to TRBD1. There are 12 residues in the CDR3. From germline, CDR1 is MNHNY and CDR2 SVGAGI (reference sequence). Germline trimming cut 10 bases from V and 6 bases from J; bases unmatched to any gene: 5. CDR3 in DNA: TGTGCCACCGGAACAGGGGGCAATGAGCAGTTCTTC. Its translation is CATGTGGNEQFF.

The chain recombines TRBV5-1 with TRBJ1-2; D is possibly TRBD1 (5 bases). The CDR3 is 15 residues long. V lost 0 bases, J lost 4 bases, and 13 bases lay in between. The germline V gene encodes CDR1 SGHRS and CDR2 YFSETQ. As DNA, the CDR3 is TGCGCCAGCAGCTTGGTCCTGGGGCTAAGCTATGGCTACACCTTC. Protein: CASSLVLGLSYGYTF.

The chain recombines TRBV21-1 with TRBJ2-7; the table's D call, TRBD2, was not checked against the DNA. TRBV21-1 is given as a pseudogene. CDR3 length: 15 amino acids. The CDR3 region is CASSPGLAETYEQYF. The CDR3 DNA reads TGTGCCAGCAGCCCGGGGCTAGCGGAGACCTACGAGCAGTACTTC.

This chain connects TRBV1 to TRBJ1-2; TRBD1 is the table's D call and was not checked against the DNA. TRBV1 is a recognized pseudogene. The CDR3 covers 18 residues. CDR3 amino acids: CTSSARTSGTGINYGYTF. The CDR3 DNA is TGCACCAGCAGCGCCCGAACTTCCGGGACAGGAATCAACTATGGCTACACCTTC.

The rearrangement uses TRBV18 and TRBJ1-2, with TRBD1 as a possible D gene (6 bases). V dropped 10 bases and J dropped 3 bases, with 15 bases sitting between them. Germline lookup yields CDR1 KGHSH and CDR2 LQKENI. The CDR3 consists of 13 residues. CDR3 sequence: CATRTGSDYGYTF. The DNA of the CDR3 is TGTGCCACCCGAACAGGGTCGGACTATGGCTACACCTTC.

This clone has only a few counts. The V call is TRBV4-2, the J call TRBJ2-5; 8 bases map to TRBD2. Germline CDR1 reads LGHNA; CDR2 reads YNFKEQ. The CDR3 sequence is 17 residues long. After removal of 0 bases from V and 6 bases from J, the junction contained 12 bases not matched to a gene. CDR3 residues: CASSQDRGGGHQKTQYF. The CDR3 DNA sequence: TGTGCCAGCAGCCAAGATCGGGGCGGGGGGCATCAAAAGACCCAGTACTTC.

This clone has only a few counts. CDR3 sequence reads: CASSEHPRSGAQNTIYF. CDR3 DNA: TGTGCCAGCAGTGAACATCCGCGATCAGGGGCGCAAAACACCATATATTTT. The chain combines TRBV6-1 with TRBJ1-3; D may be TRBD1 (6 bases). Trimming cost V 2 bases and J 6 bases, with 20 bases left between them. Per the germline V gene, CDR1 is MNHNS and CDR2 is SASEGT. The CDR3 sequence is 17 residues long.

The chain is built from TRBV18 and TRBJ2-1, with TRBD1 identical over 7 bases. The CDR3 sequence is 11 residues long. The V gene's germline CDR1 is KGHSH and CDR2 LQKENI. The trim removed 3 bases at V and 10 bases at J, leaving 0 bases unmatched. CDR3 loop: CASSPDREQFF. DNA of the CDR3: TGTGCCAGCTCACCGGACAGGGAGCAGTTCTTC.

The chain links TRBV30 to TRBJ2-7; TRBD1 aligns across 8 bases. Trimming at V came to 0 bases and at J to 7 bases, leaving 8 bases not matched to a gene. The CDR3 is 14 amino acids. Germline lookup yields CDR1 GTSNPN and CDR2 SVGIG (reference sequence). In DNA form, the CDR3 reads TGTGCCTGGAGTGTTTACAGGGGGTTGGAGGAGCAGTACTTC. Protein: CAWSVYRGLEEQYF.

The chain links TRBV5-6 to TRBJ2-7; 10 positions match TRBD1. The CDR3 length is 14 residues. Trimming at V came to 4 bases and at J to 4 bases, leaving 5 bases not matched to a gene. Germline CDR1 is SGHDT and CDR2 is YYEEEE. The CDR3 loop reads CASSAGTGVYEQYF. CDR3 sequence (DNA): TGTGCCAGCAGCGCCGGGACAGGGGTATACGAGCAGTACTTC.

Here the CDR3 DNA reads TGCAGCGTTGTTAGCCGGACCCAGTACTTC. Its protein product is CSVVSRTQYF. The chain has TRBV29-1 and TRBJ2-5; no definite D call. V lost 4 bases and J lost 7, with 7 bases in between. The CDR3 length is 10 residues. CDR1 and CDR2 from the germline V gene are SQVTM and ANQGSEA. The full variable domain, in which reference TRBV29-1 and TRBJ2-5 provide the parts outside the CDR3, is SAVISQKPSRDICQRGTSLTIQCQVDSQVTMMFWYRQQPGQSLTLIATANQGSEATYESGFVIDKFPISRPNLTFSTLTVSNMSPEDSSIYLCSVVSRTQYFGPGTRLLVL.

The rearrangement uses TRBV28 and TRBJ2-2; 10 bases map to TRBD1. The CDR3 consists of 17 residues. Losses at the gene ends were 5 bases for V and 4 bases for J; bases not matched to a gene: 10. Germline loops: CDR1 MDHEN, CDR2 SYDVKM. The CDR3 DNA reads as TGTGCCAGCAGTCCTGGATGGGGACAGGGGCGCACCGGGGAGCTGTTTTTT. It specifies CASSPGWGQGRTGELFF.

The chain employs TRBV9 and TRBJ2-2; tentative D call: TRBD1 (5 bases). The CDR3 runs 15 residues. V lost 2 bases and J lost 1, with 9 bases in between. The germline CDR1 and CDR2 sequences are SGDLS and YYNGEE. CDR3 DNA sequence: TGTGCCAGCAGCGTTGATGGACAGAACACCGGGGAGCTGTTTTTT. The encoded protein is CASSVDGQNTGELFF.

CDR3 coding DNA: TGTGCCAGCAGCTTGGCCAGGGGTGGCACTGAAGCTTTCTTT. This codes for CASSLARGGTEAFF. The rearrangement links TRBV5-4 to TRBJ1-1; weak D call: TRBD1 (6 bases). V lost 0 bases and J 4 bases, leaving 10 bases between the germline ends. This CDR3 region has 14 residues. The V gene's germline CDR1 is SGHNT and CDR2 YYREEE (reference sequence).

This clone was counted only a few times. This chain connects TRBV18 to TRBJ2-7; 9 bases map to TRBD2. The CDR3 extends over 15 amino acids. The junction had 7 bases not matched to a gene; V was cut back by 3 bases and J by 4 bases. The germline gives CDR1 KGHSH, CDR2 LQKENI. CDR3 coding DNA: TGTGCCAGCTCACCCACGGCTAGCGGGGCGTACGAGCAGTACTTC. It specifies CASSPTASGAYEQYF.